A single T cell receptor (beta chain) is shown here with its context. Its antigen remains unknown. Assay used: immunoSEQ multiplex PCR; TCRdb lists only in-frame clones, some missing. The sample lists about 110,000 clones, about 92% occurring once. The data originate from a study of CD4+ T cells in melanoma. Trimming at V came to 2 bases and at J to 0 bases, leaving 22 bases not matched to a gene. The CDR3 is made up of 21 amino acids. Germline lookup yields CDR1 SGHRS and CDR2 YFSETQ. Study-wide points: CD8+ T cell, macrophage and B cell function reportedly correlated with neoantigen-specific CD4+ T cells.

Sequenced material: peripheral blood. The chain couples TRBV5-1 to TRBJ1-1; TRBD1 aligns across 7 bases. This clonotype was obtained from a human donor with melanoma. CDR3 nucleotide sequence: TGCGCCAGCAGCTTAGGCCCTCCACAGGGGCGTCCGGCCTCCTTGAACACTGAAGCTTTCTTT. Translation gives CASSLGPPQGRPASLNTEAFF.